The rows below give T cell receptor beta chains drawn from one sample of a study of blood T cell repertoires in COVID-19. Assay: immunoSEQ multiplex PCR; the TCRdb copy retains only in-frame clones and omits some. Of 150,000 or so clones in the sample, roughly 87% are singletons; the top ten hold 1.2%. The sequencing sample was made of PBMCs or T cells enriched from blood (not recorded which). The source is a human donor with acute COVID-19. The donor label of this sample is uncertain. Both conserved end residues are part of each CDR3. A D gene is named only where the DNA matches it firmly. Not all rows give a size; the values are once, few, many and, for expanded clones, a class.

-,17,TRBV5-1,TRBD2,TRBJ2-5,CASSRRLAENLQETQYF,TGCGCCAGCAGCCGCCGACTAGCGGAAAACCTTCAAGAGACCCAGTACTTC
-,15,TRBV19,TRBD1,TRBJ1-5,CASSITGGGNQPQHF,TGTGCCAGTAGTATTACAGGGGGAGGCAATCAGCCCCAGCATTTT
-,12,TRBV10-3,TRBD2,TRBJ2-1,CAISAAGDEQFF,TGTGCCATCAGCGCAGCGGGGGATGAGCAGTTCTTC
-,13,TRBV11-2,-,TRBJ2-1,CASSLVYRDEQFF,TGTGCCAGCAGCTTAGTGTACAGGGACGAGCAGTTCTTC
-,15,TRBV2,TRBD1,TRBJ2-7,CASSGARQGSNEQYF,TGTGCCAGCAGTGGGGCGAGACAGGGGAGCAACGAGCAGTACTTC
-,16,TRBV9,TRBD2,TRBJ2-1,CASTPSGASGHNEQFF,TGTGCCAGCACCCCCTCGGGAGCTAGCGGTCACAATGAGCAGTTCTTC
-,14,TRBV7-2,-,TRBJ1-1,CASSSPAGAGKAFF,TGTGCCAGCAGCTCTCCAGCGGGCGCCGGCAAAGCTTTCTTT
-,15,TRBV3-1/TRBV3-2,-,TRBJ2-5,CASSQEGGGKETQYF,TGTGCCAGCAGCCAAGAGGGAGGGGGGAAAGAGACCCAGTACTTC
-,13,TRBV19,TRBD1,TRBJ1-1,CASRDRDYTEAFF,TGTGCCAGTCGGGACAGGGATTACACTGAAGCTTTCTTT
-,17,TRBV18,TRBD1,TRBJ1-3,CASSPGQALRGGNTIYF,TGTGCCAGCTCCCCGGGACAGGCCCTCCGAGGTGGAAACACCATATATTTT
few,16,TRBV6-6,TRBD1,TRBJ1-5,CATHSDRASRNQPQHF,TGTGCCACACATTCGGACAGGGCCTCGAGGAATCAGCCCCAGCATTTT
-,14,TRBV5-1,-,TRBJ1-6,CASSLGQWSSPLHF,TGCGCCAGCAGCTTGGGACAGTGGAGTTCACCCCTCCACTTT
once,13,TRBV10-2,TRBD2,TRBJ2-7,CATSSGDSYEQYF,TGCGCCACCTCAAGCGGGGACTCCTACGAGCAGTACTTC
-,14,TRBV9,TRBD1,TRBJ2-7,CASSVGQGPYEQYF,TGTGCCAGCAGCGTCGGACAGGGACCCTACGAGCAGTACTTC
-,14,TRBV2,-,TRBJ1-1,CASSEQGMNTEAFF,TGTGCCAGCAGTGAACAGGGAATGAACACTGAAGCTTTCTTT
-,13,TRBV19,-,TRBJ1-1,CASRPRTVTEAFF,TGTGCCAGTAGACCTAGGACAGTAACTGAAGCTTTCTTT
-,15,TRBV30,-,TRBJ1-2,CAWSLPKGGVYGYTF,TGTGCCTGGAGCCTTCCAAAAGGGGGAGTCTATGGCTACACCTTC
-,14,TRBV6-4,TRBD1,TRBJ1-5,CASSPTGGVQPQHF,TGTGCCAGCAGTCCTACAGGGGGCGTGCAGCCCCAGCATTTT
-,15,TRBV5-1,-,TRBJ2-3,CASSSGQGRADTQYF,TGCGCCAGCAGCTCGGGGCAGGGGAGGGCAGATACGCAGTATTTT
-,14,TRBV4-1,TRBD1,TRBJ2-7,CASSARDRGYEQYF,TGCGCCAGCAGCGCCCGGGACAGGGGCTACGAGCAGTACTTC
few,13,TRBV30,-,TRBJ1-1,CAWSVRENTEAFF,TGTGCCTGGAGTGTACGGGAGAACACTGAAGCTTTCTTT
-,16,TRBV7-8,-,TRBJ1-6,CASSLRRGASNSPLHF,TGTGCCAGCAGCCTCCGCCGGGGGGCTTCCAATTCACCCCTCCACTTT
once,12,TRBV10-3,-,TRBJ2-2,CAVEANTGELFF,TGTGCCGTCGAGGCGAACACCGGGGAGCTGTTTTTT
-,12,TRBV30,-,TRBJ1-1,CAYQRGDTEAFF,TGTGCCTACCAGCGGGGGGACACTGAAGCTTTCTTT
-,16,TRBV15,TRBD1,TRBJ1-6,CATSRDMDRGKSPLHF,TGTGCCACCAGCAGAGATATGGACAGGGGGAAGTCACCCCTCCACTTT
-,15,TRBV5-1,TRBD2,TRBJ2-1,CASSPDWAGDNEQFF,TGCGCCAGCAGCCCCGACTGGGCGGGGGACAATGAGCAGTTCTTC
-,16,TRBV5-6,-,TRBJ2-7,CASSFGTIGSPYEQYF,TGTGCCAGCAGCTTCGGCACTATCGGTTCCCCCTACGAGCAGTACTTC
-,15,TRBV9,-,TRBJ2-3,CASSVGLDLTDTQYF,TGTGCCAGCAGCGTAGGTCTAGACCTCACAGATACGCAGTATTTT
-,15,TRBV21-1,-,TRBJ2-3,CASSVVRSHRDTQYF,TGTGCCAGCAGCGTAGTTCGAAGTCATCGGGATACGCAGTATTTT
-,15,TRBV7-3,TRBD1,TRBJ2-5,CASSPTGGDGETQYF,TGTGCCAGCAGCCCAACAGGGGGCGATGGAGAGACCCAGTACTTC
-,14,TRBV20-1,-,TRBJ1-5,CSASNTAPDQPQHF,TGCAGTGCTAGTAATACAGCCCCAGATCAGCCCCAGCATTTT
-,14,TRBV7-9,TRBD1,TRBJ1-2,CASSLARGLGGYTF,TGTGCCAGCAGCTTAGCCAGGGGGCTCGGTGGCTACACCTTC
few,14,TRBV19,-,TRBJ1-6,CASRTTDRSSPLHF,TGTGCCAGTAGGACGACAGACCGATCCTCACCCCTCCACTTT
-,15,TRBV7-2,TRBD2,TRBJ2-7,CASSLWGGSSYEQYF,TGTGCCAGCAGCTTATGGGGAGGGTCCTCCTACGAGCAGTACTTC
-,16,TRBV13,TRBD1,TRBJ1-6,CASSLAQGAYNSPLHF,TGTGCCAGCAGCTTAGCACAGGGGGCCTATAATTCACCCCTCCACTTT
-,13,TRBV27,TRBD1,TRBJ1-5,CASQRTGDQPQHF,TGTGCCAGCCAACGGACAGGGGATCAGCCCCAGCATTTT
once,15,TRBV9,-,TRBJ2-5,CASSVGGGTQETQYF,TGTGCCAGCAGCGTAGGAGGGGGTACCCAAGAGACCCAGTACTTC
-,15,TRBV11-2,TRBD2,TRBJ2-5,CASSAGTSSMETQYF,TGTGCCAGCAGCGCGGGGACTAGCTCGATGGAGACCCAGTACTTC
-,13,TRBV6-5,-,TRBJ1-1,CASSYSVNTEAFF,TGTGCCAGCAGTTACTCCGTTAACACTGAAGCTTTCTTT
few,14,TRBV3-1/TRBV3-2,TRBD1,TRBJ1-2,CASSHLDRNYGYTF,TGTGCCAGCAGCCACTTGGACAGGAACTATGGCTACACCTTC